The entry below gives a single T cell receptor beta chain sequence along with its context. This sample was included in a study of blood T cell repertoires in COVID-19. Whole-study context: PBMCs, B-cell-depleted T cells, or T cells provided the cDNA or gDNA that made up the material.

In the authors' methods: The authors estimated nucleated cell counts from reference gene primer amplification. Using immunoSEQ multiplex PCR, the repertoire was profiled, and TCRdb retains in-frame clones only, with some absent. That table furnishes V, J and clone size, whereas the DNA furnished D and trimming. The profile shows over 85,000 clones, approximately 90% of them singletons. The sample consisted of peripheral blood. The source of this sequence is a human donor with active COVID-19. The donor label of this sample is uncertain.

As DNA, the CDR3 is TGTGCCAGCAGCGTAGTTCTTCGGACAGGGGGTTTAGGCAATCAGCCCCAGCATTTT. Its translation: CASSVVLRTGGLGNQPQHF. The chain uses TRBV9 and TRBJ1-5; 10 bases map to TRBD1. In germline, CDR1 is SGDLS, CDR2 YYNGEE. The trim removed 0 bases at V and 2 bases at J, leaving 11 bases unmatched. The CDR3 has 19 residues.